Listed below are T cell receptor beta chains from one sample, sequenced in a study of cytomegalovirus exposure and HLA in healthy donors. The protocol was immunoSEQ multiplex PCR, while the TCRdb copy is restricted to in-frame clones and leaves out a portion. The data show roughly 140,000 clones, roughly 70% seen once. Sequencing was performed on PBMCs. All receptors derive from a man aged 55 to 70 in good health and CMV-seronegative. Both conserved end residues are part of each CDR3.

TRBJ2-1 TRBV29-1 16 CSVEGGQGSSYNEQFF
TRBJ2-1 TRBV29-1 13 CSARQGAFNEQFF
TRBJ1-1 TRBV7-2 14 CASSKNRGNTEAFF
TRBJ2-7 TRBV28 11 CASSSVYEQYF
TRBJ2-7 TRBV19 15 CASSIGQGASYEQYF
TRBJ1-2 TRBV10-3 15 CAISESKDSLYGYTF
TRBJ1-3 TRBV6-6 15 CASSYVRVYGNTIYF
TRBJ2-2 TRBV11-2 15 CASSPLAGNTGELFF
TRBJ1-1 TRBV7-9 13 CASSFPGVTEAFF
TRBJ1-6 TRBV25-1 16 CASSATRGQINSPLHF
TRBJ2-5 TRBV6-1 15 CASSGPGQGARTQYF
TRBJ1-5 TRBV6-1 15 CASSEPRQINQPQHF
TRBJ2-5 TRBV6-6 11 CASTSEETQYF
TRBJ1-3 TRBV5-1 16 CASSLVSVRSGNTIYF
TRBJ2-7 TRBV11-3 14 CASSLGRGSYEQYF
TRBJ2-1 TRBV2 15 CASTEGAGVLGEQFF
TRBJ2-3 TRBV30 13 CAGRQASTDTQYF
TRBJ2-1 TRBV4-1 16 CASSAVAGTSYNEQFF
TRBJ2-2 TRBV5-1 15 CASSLAITYTGELFF
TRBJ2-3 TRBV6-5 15 CASRLSGGLPDTQYF
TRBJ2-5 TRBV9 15 CASSSTTSGQETQYF
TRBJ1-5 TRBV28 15 CASSFSQHSNQPQHF
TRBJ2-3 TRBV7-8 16 CASSLGTSGSVDTQYF
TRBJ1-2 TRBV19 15 CASIDGTGYNYGYTF
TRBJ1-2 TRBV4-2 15 CASSQVDRGDYGYTF
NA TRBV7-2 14 CASSAIQASYEQYF
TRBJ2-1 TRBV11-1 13 CASSLDGHNEQFF
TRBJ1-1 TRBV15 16 CATSRGGVQGRTEAFF
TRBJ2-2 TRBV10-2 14 CASRTSGRAGELFF
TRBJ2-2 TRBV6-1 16 CASSETPTLVAGELFF
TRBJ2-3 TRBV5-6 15 CASSLLGSPTDTQYF
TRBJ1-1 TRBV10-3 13 CAITNRVNTEAFF
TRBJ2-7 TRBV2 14 CASRRDFFNREQYF
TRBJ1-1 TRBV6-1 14 CASILDRANTEAFF
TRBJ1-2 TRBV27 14 CASRTQGANYGYTF
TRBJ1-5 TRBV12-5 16 CASGLDSTALGGPQHF
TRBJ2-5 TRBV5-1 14 CASSLSRYQETQYF
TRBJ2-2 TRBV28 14 CALTAQGVTGELFF